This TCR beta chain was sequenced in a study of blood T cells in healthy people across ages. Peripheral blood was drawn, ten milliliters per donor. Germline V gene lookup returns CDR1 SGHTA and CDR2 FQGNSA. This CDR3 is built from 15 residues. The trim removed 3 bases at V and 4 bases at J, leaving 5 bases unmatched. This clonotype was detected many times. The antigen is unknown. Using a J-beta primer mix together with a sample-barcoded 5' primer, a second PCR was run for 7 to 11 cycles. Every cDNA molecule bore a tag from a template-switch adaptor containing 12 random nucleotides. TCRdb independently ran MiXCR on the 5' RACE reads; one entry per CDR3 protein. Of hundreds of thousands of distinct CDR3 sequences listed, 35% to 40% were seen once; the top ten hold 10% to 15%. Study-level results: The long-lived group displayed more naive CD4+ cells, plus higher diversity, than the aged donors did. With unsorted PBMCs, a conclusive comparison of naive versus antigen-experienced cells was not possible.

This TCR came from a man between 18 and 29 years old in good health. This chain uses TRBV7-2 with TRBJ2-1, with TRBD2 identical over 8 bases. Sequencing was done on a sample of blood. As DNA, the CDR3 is TGTGCCAGCAGCTTGCCCGGGACTAGATACAATGAGCAGTTCTTC. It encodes CASSLPGTRYNEQFF.